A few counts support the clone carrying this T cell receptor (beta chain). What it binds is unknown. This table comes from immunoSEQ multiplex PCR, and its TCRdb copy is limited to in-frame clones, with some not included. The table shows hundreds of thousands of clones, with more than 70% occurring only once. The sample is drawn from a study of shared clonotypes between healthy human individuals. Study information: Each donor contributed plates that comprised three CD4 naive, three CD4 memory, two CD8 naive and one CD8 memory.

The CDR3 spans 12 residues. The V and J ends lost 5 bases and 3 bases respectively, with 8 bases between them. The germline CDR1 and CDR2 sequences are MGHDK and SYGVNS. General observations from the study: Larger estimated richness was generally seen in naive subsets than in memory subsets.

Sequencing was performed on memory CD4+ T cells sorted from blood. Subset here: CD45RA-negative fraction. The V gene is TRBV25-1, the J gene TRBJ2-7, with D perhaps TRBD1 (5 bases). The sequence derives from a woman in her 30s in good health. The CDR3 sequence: CASSRQYYEQYF. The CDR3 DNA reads TGTGCCAGCAGTAGACAGTACTACGAGCAGTACTTC.